This T cell receptor beta chain is from a study of cytomegalovirus exposure and HLA in healthy donors. The PCR contained 60 Vbeta and 13 Jbeta primers. Produced via immunoSEQ multiplex PCR; TCRdb's table is partial and in-frame only. Of fewer than 200,000 clones in the sample, 65% to 90% were seen once. Study-wide findings and caveats: In a later analysis, at a false discovery rate of 0.05, under 20,000 TCR beta sequences matched HLA alleles. It was reported that the classifier diagnosed cytomegalovirus status with high specificity and sensitivity in both the original and validation cohorts. Trimming of TCR beta V- and J-genes showed a link, identified in a later analysis, to a missense DCLRE1C variant.

Notes on this clone: Its target is unknown.

Germline loops: CDR1 SGHNT, CDR2 YENEEA. J was trimmed by 3 bases and V by 5 bases; bases with no gene match: 6. The CDR3 runs 15 residues. Not recorded for this donor was the CMV serostatus. The chain carries TRBV11-3 and TRBJ1-5, with 8 bases matching TRBD1. The TCR originated in a human donor in good health. Source material: PBMCs. The CDR3 sequence is CASSPDRGLNQPQHF. The CDR3 DNA reads TGTGCCAGCAGCCCAGACAGGGGACTCAATCAGCCCCAGCATTTT.